Following are 5 T cell receptor beta chains from one sample sequenced in a study of cytomegalovirus exposure and HLA in healthy donors. 60 Vbeta and 13 Jbeta primers were used in PCR. Using immunoSEQ multiplex PCR, the repertoire was profiled, and TCRdb retains in-frame clones only, with some absent. The sample carries 85,000 to 100,000 clones, around 64% recorded once. Sequencing used PBMCs. Receptors were obtained from a man aged 60 to 69 in good health and CMV-seronegative.

V gene TRBV7-2 combines with J gene TRBJ2-1; 7 positions agree with TRBD2. CDR1 and CDR2 from the germline V gene are SGHTA and FQGNSA. Trimming took 0 bases from V and 3 from J; bases not matched to a gene: 8. CDR3 length: 17 amino acids. The CDR3: CASSLASRGDHYNEQFF. In nucleotides, the CDR3 is TGTGCCAGCAGCTTAGCCAGCCGGGGGGACCACTACAATGAGCAGTTCTTC.

The genes are TRBV2 and TRBJ1-2; D gene uncertain. CDR3 size: 12 residues. Trimming stripped 5 bases from V and 2 bases from J, with 6 bases between. Germline CDR1 is SNHLY and CDR2 is FYNNEI. CDR3 region: CASSQVNYGYTF. DNA of the CDR3: TGTGCCAGCAGTCAGGTCAACTATGGCTACACCTTC.

V usage is TRBV18 and J usage is TRBJ1-6; D ambiguous. V was clipped by 5 bases and J by 13 bases, with 18 bases between them. CDR3 length: 14 residues. CDR1 is KGHSH and CDR2 is LQKENI in the germline V gene. The DNA of the CDR3 is TGTGCCAGCTCAGTCTCAACGGACTCTTCTCCCCTCCACTTT. This codes for CASSVSTDSSPLHF.

CDR3 amino acids: CASSWDTSTIYNEQFF. The DNA for the CDR3 is TGTGCCAGCAGCTGGGACACCAGCACGATCTACAATGAGCAGTTCTTC. The rearrangement joins TRBV5-4 to TRBJ2-1, with a tentative D call TRBD1 (6 bases). Per the germline V gene, CDR1 is SGHNT and CDR2 is YYREEE (reference sequence). The CDR3 has 16 residues. The ends were cut back, 3 bases at V and 3 bases at J, with 16 bases in the middle.

The gene calls are TRBV29-1 and TRBJ1-4; the D gene is possibly TRBD1 (6 bases). This CDR3 has 12 residues. In germline, CDR1 is SQVTM, CDR2 ANQGSEA. V was trimmed by 4 bases and J by 6 bases, leaving 9 bases between them. CDR3 sequence: CSVGGGDEKLFF. The DNA for the CDR3 is TGCAGCGTTGGAGGGGGGGATGAAAAACTGTTTTTT.